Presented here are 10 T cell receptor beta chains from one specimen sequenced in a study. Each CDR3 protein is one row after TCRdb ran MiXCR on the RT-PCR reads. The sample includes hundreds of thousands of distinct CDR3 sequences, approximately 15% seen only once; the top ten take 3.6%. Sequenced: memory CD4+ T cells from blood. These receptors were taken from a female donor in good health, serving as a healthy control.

The CDR3 bases are TGTGCCAGCAGGGTAGGGGGCGCAGGCACTGAAGCTTTCTTT. Protein product: CASRVGGAGTEAFF. The chain employs TRBV28 and TRBJ1-1; TRBD1 matches 7 bases. Germline V lookup: CDR1 MDHEN, CDR2 SYDVKM. This CDR3 spans 14 amino acids. J lost 4 bases, V lost 6 bases, and 8 bases had no gene match.

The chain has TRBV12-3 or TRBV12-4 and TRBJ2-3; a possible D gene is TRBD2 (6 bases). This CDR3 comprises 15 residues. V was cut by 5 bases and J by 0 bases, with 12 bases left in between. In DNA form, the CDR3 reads TGTGCCAGCAGTCGGGACTGGACTAGCACAGATACGCAGTATTTT. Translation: CASSRDWTSTDTQYF.

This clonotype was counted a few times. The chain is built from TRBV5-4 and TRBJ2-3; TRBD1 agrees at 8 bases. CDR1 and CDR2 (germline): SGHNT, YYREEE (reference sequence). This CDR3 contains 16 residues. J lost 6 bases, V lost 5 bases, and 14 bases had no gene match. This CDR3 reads CASRPKTGQGPDTQYF. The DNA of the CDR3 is TGTGCCAGCAGGCCGAAAACTGGACAGGGCCCCGATACGCAGTATTTT.

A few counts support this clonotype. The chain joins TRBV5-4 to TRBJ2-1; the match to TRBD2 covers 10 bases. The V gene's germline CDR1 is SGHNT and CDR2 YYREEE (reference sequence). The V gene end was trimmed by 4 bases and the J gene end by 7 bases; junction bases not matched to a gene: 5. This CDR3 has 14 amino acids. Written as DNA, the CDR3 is TGTGCCAGCAGCGAGCGGGGGGGCCAGAATGAGCAGTTCTTC. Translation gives CASSERGGQNEQFF.

CDR3 in DNA: TGTGCCAGCAGTTTCGGGGGGTTTATGCCTTTCTTT. Translation: CASSFGGFMPFF. The V and J genes are TRBV12-3 or TRBV12-4 and TRBJ1-1; D is perhaps TRBD1 (5 bases). V lost 3 bases to trimming and J lost 12 bases, with 14 bases between them. There are 12 residues in the CDR3.

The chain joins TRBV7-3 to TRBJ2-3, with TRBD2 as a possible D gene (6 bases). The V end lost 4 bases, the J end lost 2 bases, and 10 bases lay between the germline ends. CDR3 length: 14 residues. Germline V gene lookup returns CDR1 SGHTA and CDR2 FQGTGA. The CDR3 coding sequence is TGTGCCAGCAGCTCCGGGACTCTCACAGATACGCAGTATTTT. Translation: CASSSGTLTDTQYF.

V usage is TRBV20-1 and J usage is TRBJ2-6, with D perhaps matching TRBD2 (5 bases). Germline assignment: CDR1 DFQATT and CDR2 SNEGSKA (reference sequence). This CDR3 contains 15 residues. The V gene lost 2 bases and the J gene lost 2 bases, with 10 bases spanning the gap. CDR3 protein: CSARNEGTGANVLTF. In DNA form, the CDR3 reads TGCAGTGCTAGAAACGAGGGCACTGGGGCCAACGTCCTGACTTTC.

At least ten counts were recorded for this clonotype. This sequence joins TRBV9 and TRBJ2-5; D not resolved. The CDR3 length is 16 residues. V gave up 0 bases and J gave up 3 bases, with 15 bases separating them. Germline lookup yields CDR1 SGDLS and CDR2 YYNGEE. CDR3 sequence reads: CASSVGYRLAEETQYF. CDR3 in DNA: TGTGCCAGCAGCGTAGGGTACAGACTCGCCGAAGAGACCCAGTACTTC.

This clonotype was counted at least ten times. The CDR3 bases are TGCGCCAGCAGCCCCCAGACCGGGACAGCATCCTACGAGCAGTACTTC. Residues: CASSPQTGTASYEQYF. The chain couples TRBV4-3 to TRBJ2-7, with TRBD1 matching 7 bases. Germline CDR1 reads LGHNA; CDR2 reads YSLEER. CDR3 length: 16 residues. With V trimmed by 4 bases and J by 1 base, 10 bases remained unmatched.

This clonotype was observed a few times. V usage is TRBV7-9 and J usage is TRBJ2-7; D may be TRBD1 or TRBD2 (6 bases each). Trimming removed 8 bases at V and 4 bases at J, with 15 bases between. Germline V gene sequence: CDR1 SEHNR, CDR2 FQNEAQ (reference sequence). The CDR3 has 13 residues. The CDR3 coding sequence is TGTGCCAGCCAATCGGGGGCGGGGTACGAGCAGTACTTC. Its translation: CASQSGAGYEQYF.